This T cell receptor beta chain comes out of a study of OX40 agonist ivuxolimab in advanced cancers. Clones were sequenced by immunoSEQ multiplex PCR, and TCRdb holds only the in-frame ones, with some missing. The sample lists 53,000 or so clones, approximately 86% occurring once. The V gene's germline CDR1 is SGHRS and CDR2 YFSETQ. With 4 bases removed from V and 2 bases from J, the gap between germline ends came to 16 bases. This CDR3 spans 15 amino acids. This chain connects TRBV5-1 to TRBJ2-7, with D perhaps being TRBD1 or TRBD2 (5 bases each). The clonotype originates from an adult with an advanced solid tumor such as melanoma, head and neck, liver or kidney cancer. This material consisted of CD4+ or CD8+ T cells sorted from blood, taken in a trial of the OX40 agonist ivuxolimab. CDR3 coding DNA: TGCGCCAGCAGCCCCGGGACCCTAAGTGCCTACGAGCAGTACTTC. Its translation: CASSPGTLSAYEQYF.